The 8 T cell receptor beta chains listed next were all sequenced from one sample in a study of blood T cell repertoires in COVID-19. Sequencing was performed with immunoSEQ multiplex PCR; in TCRdb, only in-frame clones are kept and a portion is missing. The table shows 15,000 or so clones, with around 89% occurring only once. Sequenced material: peripheral blood. These receptors originate from a human donor in a cohort sampled during active COVID-19.

This chain connects TRBV9 to TRBJ1-2, with D maybe TRBD1 (5 bases). The length of the CDR3 is 15 residues. Trimming stripped 0 bases from V and 0 bases from J, with 9 bases between. CDR1 is SGDLS and CDR2 is YYNGEE in the germline V gene. This CDR3 reads CASSVDTGANYGYTF. For the CDR3, the DNA is TGTGCCAGCAGCGTAGACACAGGAGCTAACTATGGCTACACCTTC.

The V gene is TRBV28, the J gene TRBJ1-1, with unresolved D. CDR3 length: 15 residues. V lost 6 bases and J lost 0, with 14 bases in between. CDR1 and CDR2 (germline): MDHEN, SYDVKM. The CDR3 region has the DNA TGTGCCAGCAGCGTCGGAGTTAGCATGAACACTGAAGCTTTCTTT. As protein: CASSVGVSMNTEAFF.

This chain links TRBV4-1 with TRBJ1-5; tentatively, D is TRBD1 (5 bases). Germline-derived CDR1 and CDR2 are MGHRA and YSYEKL. V dropped 0 bases and J dropped 4 bases, with 10 bases sitting between them. This CDR3 is 15 amino acids long. The CDR3 DNA sequence: TGCGCCAGCAGCCAAGATAGCAGGGCGAATCAGCCCCAGCATTTT. Protein product: CASSQDSRANQPQHF.

The rearrangement joins TRBV5-1 to TRBJ2-3, with TRBD1 matching over 7 bases. Germline CDR1 and CDR2: SGHRS and YFSETQ. Germline trimming cut 0 bases from V and 2 bases from J; bases unmatched to any gene: 3. CDR3 length: 15 amino acids. CDR3 in amino acids: CASSLEGTDTDTQYF. CDR3 nucleotide sequence: TGCGCCAGCAGCTTGGAAGGGACAGACACAGATACGCAGTATTTT.

This clone has just a few counts. The DNA of the CDR3 is TGTGCCAGTAGTAACTCAGGGTTGGCTGAGCAGTTCTTC. Protein product: CASSNSGLAEQFF. V gene TRBV19 combines with J gene TRBJ2-1; D is possibly TRBD1 (5 bases). The V gene's germline CDR1 is LNHDA and CDR2 SQIVND (reference sequence). The V gene lost 4 bases and the J gene lost 9 bases, with 13 bases spanning the gap. CDR3 length: 13 residues.

The gene calls are TRBV3-1 (or the pseudogene TRBV3-2) and TRBJ2-3; 10 bases are a match to TRBD2. The germline V gene encodes CDR1 LGHDT and CDR2 YNNKEL (reference sequence). The CDR3 runs to 17 residues. Trimming removed 1 base from V and 1 base from J; junction bases left unmatched: 5. The CDR3 DNA follows: TGTGCCAGCAGCCAAGTAGCCGGGACTAGCGGCACAGATACGCAGTATTTT. It is translated as CASSQVAGTSGTDTQYF.

The chain uses TRBV5-4 and TRBJ2-3, with D possibly being TRBD1 (7 bases). The V gene's germline CDR1 is SGHNT and CDR2 YYREEE (reference sequence). V shed 10 bases and J shed 3 bases, with 18 bases lying between them. The CDR3 loop spans 14 amino acids. The CDR3 region is CAGRQGGITDTQYF. The CDR3, as DNA: TGTGCCGGCCGACAGGGAGGTATTACAGATACGCAGTATTTT. Full variable domain (remainder filled in from reference TRBV5-4 and TRBJ2-3): ETGVTQSPTHLIKTRGQQVTLRCSSQSGHNTVSWYQQALGQGPQFIFQYYREEENGRGNFPPRFSGLQFPNYSSELNVNALELDDSALYLCAGRQGGITDTQYFGPGTRLTVL.

The chain employs TRBV18 and TRBJ1-4; 10 bases agree with TRBD1. The germline V gene has CDR1 KGHSH and CDR2 LQKENI. V lost 3 bases, J lost 7 bases, and 5 bases stayed unmatched. This CDR3 spans 15 amino acids. The CDR3, as DNA: TGTGCCAGCTCACCCAGGACAGGGGGAGTTGAAAAACTGTTTTTT. It is translated as CASSPRTGGVEKLFF.